The 28 T cell receptor beta chains presented below share a single source sample, sequenced in a study of vaccination effects on CD4 cells after COVID-19. No antigens are known for them. Antigen-specific CD4+ T cells were first expanded with viral peptide pools by the ViraFEST assay and only then sequenced. After less than 11 days in culture, the CD4+ T cells were isolated. Everyone in the study got two shots of either the BNT162b2 or mRNA-1273 vaccine. The table came from immunoSEQ multiplex PCR; TCRdb's copy has only in-frame clones and leaves some out. The top ten hold about 2% of the sample, which has tens of thousands of clones, 82% seen once. The sample was CD4+ T cells from PBMCs cultured with HCoV-NL63 spike peptides, taken after COVID-19 vaccination. These receptors all stem from a human donor who received a COVID-19 vaccine. Some clones in this sample may be carry-over from other donors' samples.

This rearrangement joins TRBV7-6 to TRBJ2-2; TRBD1 matches 8 bases. Germline assignment: CDR1 SGHVS and CDR2 FNYEAQ. The CDR3 is 18 residues long. The ends lost 1 base at V and 6 bases at J; junction bases unmatched: 13. CDR3 DNA sequence: TGTGCCAGCAGCTTAGGACCCCGACAGGGGATAGGGCCCGGGGAGCTGTTTTTT. Translating gives CASSLGPRQGIGPGELFF.

This chain joins TRBV29-1 and TRBJ2-5; 7 positions agree with TRBD2. With V trimmed by 8 bases and J by 4 bases, 10 bases remained unmatched. CDR3 size: 13 residues. Germline CDR1 reads SQVTM; CDR2 reads ANQGSEA. The CDR3 DNA reads as TGCAGCCCTGGGAGCGGGGAGGGAGAGACCCAGTACTTC. It is translated as CSPGSGEGETQYF. Complete variable domain (other parts from reference TRBV29-1 and TRBJ2-5): SAVISQKPSRDICQRGTSLTIQCQVDSQVTMMFWYRQQPGQSLTLIATANQGSEATYESGFVIDKFPISRPNLTFSTLTVSNMSPEDSSIYLCSPGSGEGETQYFGPGTRLLVL.

The chain carries TRBV7-2 and TRBJ2-1; D possibly corresponds to TRBD2 (5 bases). V dropped 3 bases and J dropped 7 bases, with 19 bases sitting between them. The CDR3 is 16 amino acids. Germline V gene sequence: CDR1 SGHTA, CDR2 FQGNSA. CDR3 bases: TGTGCCAGCAGCTTTCTCGCGGGTCTCGGGTATAATGAGCAGTTCTTC. Its translation: CASSFLAGLGYNEQFF. Looking up the rest from reference TRBV7-2 and TRBJ2-1 gives the full variable domain: GAGVSQSPSNKVTEKGKDVELRCDPISGHTALYWYRQSLGQGLEFLIYFQGNSAPDKSGLPSDRFSAERTGGSVSTLTIQRTQQEDSAVYLCASSFLAGLGYNEQFFGPGTRLTVL.

This clone was observed a single time. The chain couples TRBV2 to TRBJ1-6, with a tentative D call TRBD1 (5 bases). This CDR3 comprises 14 residues. V was pared by 4 bases and J by 7 bases, with 11 bases between. Germline V lookup: CDR1 SNHLY, CDR2 FYNNEI. DNA of the CDR3: TGTGCCAGCAGTGGGGACCGTCCCAATTCACCCCTCCACTTT. Its protein product is CASSGDRPNSPLHF.

V usage is TRBV5-1 and J usage is TRBJ1-1, with D perhaps TRBD1 (5 bases). Germline V gene lookup returns CDR1 SGHRS and CDR2 YFSETQ. The CDR3 contains 14 residues. V was cut by 0 bases and J by 4 bases, with 10 bases left in between. The CDR3 DNA sequence: TGCGCCAGCAGCTTGGGTTCGGGGGGCACTGAAGCTTTCTTT. Translation: CASSLGSGGTEAFF.

The V call is TRBV18, the J call TRBJ1-4, with D hard to call. The germline V and J ends were trimmed by 1 base and 6 bases, with 15 bases remaining between them. The CDR3 runs 16 residues. Germline V gene lookup returns CDR1 KGHSH and CDR2 LQKENI. The CDR3 DNA reads TGTGCCAGCTCACCACTCGTCGGGCAGACCGATGAAAAACTGTTTTTT. Residues: CASSPLVGQTDEKLFF.

The V and J genes are TRBV10-1 and TRBJ2-1; D is possibly TRBD1 (6 bases). CDR1 is WNHNN and CDR2 is SYGVQD in the germline V gene (reference sequence). The CDR3 has 18 amino acids. Trimming shortened V by 5 bases and J by 0 bases, and 20 bases separated the two germline ends. The CDR3: CASSLDSRSNLSYNEQFF. In nucleotides, the CDR3 is TGCGCCAGCAGTCTGGACAGTCGGAGCAATCTCTCCTACAATGAGCAGTTCTTC.

The J gene is TRBJ1-1, the V gene TRBV5-5; 8 nucleotides line up with TRBD1. The ends lost 6 bases at V and 6 bases at J; junction bases unmatched: 10. Germline V lookup: CDR1 SGHKS, CDR2 YYEKEE (reference sequence). This CDR3 contains 14 residues. The CDR3 sequence: CASNRQGSISEAFF. The CDR3 DNA reads as TGTGCCAGCAACCGACAGGGGTCTATCTCTGAAGCTTTCTTT.

This clone was recorded a few times. The rearrangement uses TRBV27 and TRBJ2-7, with TRBD1 matching 8 bases. The germline gives CDR1 MNHEY, CDR2 SMNVEV (reference sequence). J lost 3 bases, V lost 3 bases, and 1 base had no gene match. The CDR3 consists of 13 residues. The CDR3 sequence is CASSFTGGYEQYV. DNA for the CDR3: TGTGCCAGCAGTTTCACAGGGGGCTACGAGCAGTACGTC.

As to this clone: The junction and the germline gene differ at one end; a read error may be behind it. This chain links TRBV7-9 with TRBJ2-5; D is undetermined. Germline loops: CDR1 SEHNR, CDR2 FQNEAQ (reference sequence). The CDR3 loop spans 13 amino acids. In DNA form, the CDR3 reads TGTGCCAGCAGTTTAGACTTTCGGGAGACCCAGTACTTC. Translated, it gives CASSLDFRETQYF.

This chain joins TRBV7-2 and TRBJ2-1, with TRBD1 identical over 11 bases. The CDR3 has 16 amino acids. Germline V gives CDR1 SGHTA, CDR2 FQGNSA. V dropped 3 bases and J dropped 4; count of bases not matched to a gene: 5. This CDR3 is CASSFTGTGGYNEQFF. CDR3 nucleotide sequence: TGTGCCAGCAGCTTCACCGGGACAGGGGGGTACAATGAGCAGTTCTTC.

The V call is TRBV27, the J call TRBJ2-5; D possibly corresponds to TRBD1 (6 bases). This CDR3 is built from 15 residues. V lost 3 bases and J 4 bases, leaving 15 bases between the germline ends. Germline values: CDR1 MNHEY, CDR2 SMNVEV (reference sequence). The CDR3 loop is CASSFWGRGRETQYF. For the CDR3, the DNA is TGTGCCAGCAGTTTCTGGGGCAGGGGACGAGAGACCCAGTACTTC.

The table lists this clone with a few counts. This chain uses TRBV21-1 with TRBJ2-1; TRBD2, the table's D call, lacks a check against the DNA. TRBV21-1 is an annotated pseudogene. This CDR3 spans 15 amino acids. CDR3 DNA: TGTGCCAGCAGCGCGCGGACTCCTTCCTACAATGAGCAGTTCTTC. It yields the protein CASSARTPSYNEQFF.

The chain recombines TRBV11-3 with TRBJ2-2, with unresolved D. CDR1 and CDR2 (germline): SGHNT, YENEEA. This CDR3 region has 14 residues. V was clipped by 8 bases and J by 0 bases, with 10 bases between them. DNA for the CDR3: TGTGCCAGCGGAAGATCTACGAACACCGGGGAGCTGTTTTTT. Translated: CASGRSTNTGELFF. Filled out from reference TRBV11-3 and TRBJ2-2, the complete variable domain reads EAGVVQSPRYKIIEKKQPVAFWCNPISGHNTLYWYLQNLGQGPELLIRYENEEAVDDSQLPKDRFSAERLKGVDSTLKIQPAELGDSAVYLCASGRSTNTGELFFGEGSRLTVL.

This clone has a single count. The J gene is TRBJ1-2, the V gene TRBV28, with D hard to call. Looked up from germline, CDR1 is MDHEN and CDR2 is SYDVKM. The V end lost 1 base, the J end lost 2 bases, and 8 bases lay between the germline ends. This CDR3 is 14 amino acids long. The chain's CDR3 is CASSLYPLNYGYTF. The CDR3 coding sequence is TGTGCCAGCAGTTTATATCCCCTGAACTATGGCTACACCTTC.

The chain has TRBV5-1 and TRBJ2-7; TRBD1 or TRBD2 may be the D gene (6 bases each). The V end was cut by 4 bases, the J end by 0 bases, with 14 bases between. Germline assignment: CDR1 SGHRS and CDR2 YFSETQ. The CDR3 is made up of 15 amino acids. CDR3 nucleotide sequence: TGCGCCAGCAGCCCCGGGGGCAGCAGCTCCTACGAGCAGTACGTC. Translated, it gives CASSPGGSSSYEQYV.

This clone was counted between two and nine times. This sequence joins TRBV15 and TRBJ2-7; D is undetermined. V lost 0 bases to trimming and J lost 2 bases, with 11 bases between them. CDR3 length equals 15 residues. Germline assignment: CDR1 LNHNV and CDR2 YYDKDF (reference sequence). The DNA for the CDR3 is TGTGCCACCAGCAGAGATCTTGCGGAAACCTACGAGCAGTACGTC. It is translated as CATSRDLAETYEQYV.

The chain recombines TRBV18 with TRBJ2-5; 12 nucleotides match TRBD2. CDR1 and CDR2 from the germline V gene are KGHSH and LQKENI. Trimming removed 3 bases from V and 2 bases from J; junction bases left unmatched: 1. The CDR3 has 15 amino acids. CDR3 sequence: CASSPGTSGQETQYF. DNA for the CDR3: TGTGCCAGCTCACCCGGGACTAGCGGGCAAGAGACCCAGTACTTC.

V usage is TRBV19 and J usage is TRBJ2-4, with D perhaps TRBD1 (5 bases). The CDR3 totals 17 residues. Germline V gene lookup returns CDR1 LNHDA and CDR2 SQIVND (reference sequence). Trimming left V 2 bases short and J 0 bases short, with 14 bases between. CDR3 amino acids: CASSIPQGSLAKNIQYF. In DNA, the CDR3 is TGTGCCAGTAGTATACCCCAGGGCTCCTTAGCCAAAAACATTCAGTACTTC.

This chain links TRBV25-1 with TRBJ1-2; TRBD1 is a possible D gene (5 bases). Trimming took 6 bases from V and 13 from J, leaving 21 bases between them. This CDR3 spans 13 amino acids. Germline loops: CDR1 MGHDK, CDR2 SYGVNS. This chain's CDR3 is CASRKYQGWAFTF. In DNA, the CDR3 is TGTGCCAGCAGGAAGTATCAGGGTTGGGCTTTCACCTTC.

The V and J genes are TRBV18 and TRBJ1-1; tentative D call: TRBD1 (5 bases). V lost 0 bases and J 0 bases, leaving 8 bases between the germline ends. The CDR3 extends over 15 amino acids. From germline, CDR1 is KGHSH and CDR2 LQKENI. The CDR3 nucleotides read TGTGCCAGCTCACCACCGGGACCTTTGAACACTGAAGCTTTCTTT. It codes for CASSPPGPLNTEAFF.

This clone was seen a few times. V and J are TRBV19 and TRBJ2-1; the D is unclear. CDR1 and CDR2 (germline): LNHDA, SQIVND (reference sequence). V shed 2 bases and J shed 4 bases, with 12 bases lying between them. This CDR3 region has 15 residues. The CDR3 DNA reads as TGTGCCAGTAGTATAAGCTCTACAATTTACAATGAGCAGTTCTTC. As protein: CASSISSTIYNEQFF. Using reference TRBV19 and TRBJ2-1 for the parts outside the CDR3, the full variable domain is DGGITQSPKYLFRKEGQNVTLSCEQNLNHDAMYWYRQDPGQGLRLIYYSQIVNDFQKGDIAEGYSVSREKKESFPLTVTSAQKNPTAFYLCASSISSTIYNEQFFGPGTRLTVL.

The chain couples TRBV6-5 to TRBJ2-1; TRBD1 might be the D (6 bases). The CDR3 runs 14 residues. Trimming shortened V by 4 bases and J by 6 bases, and 13 bases separated the two germline ends. In germline, CDR1 is MNHEY, CDR2 SVGAGI. The CDR3 DNA sequence: TGTGCCAGCAGTTGGGCAGGGGTGGGCAATGAGCAGTTCTTC. This translates into CASSWAGVGNEQFF.

This clone showed up just once. The V gene is TRBV10-2, the J gene TRBJ2-2, with D unclear. There are 15 residues in the CDR3. Germline V lookup: CDR1 WSHSY, CDR2 SAAADI. V lost 8 bases and J lost 5, with 18 bases in between. CDR3 region: CASEDRAARTGELFF. CDR3 sequence (DNA): TGCGCCAGCGAGGACCGGGCCGCGAGGACCGGGGAGCTGTTTTTT.

This chain links TRBV4-1 with TRBJ2-5; 7 nucleotides align to TRBD1. The CDR3 is 16 amino acids. CDR1 and CDR2 from the germline V gene are MGHRA and YSYEKL. Germline trimming cut 1 base from V and 2 bases from J; bases unmatched to any gene: 7. The CDR3 protein is CASSQAPQGPQETQYF. CDR3 DNA: TGCGCCAGCAGCCAAGCCCCACAGGGGCCACAAGAGACCCAGTACTTC.

The chain employs TRBV28 and TRBJ1-1; no reliable D call. Germline lookup yields CDR1 MDHEN and CDR2 SYDVKM. The V end was cut by 5 bases, the J end by 0 bases, with 4 bases between. The CDR3 runs to 12 residues. CDR3 sequence: CASSGLNTEAFF. The CDR3 DNA reads TGTGCCAGCAGTGGCCTGAACACTGAAGCTTTCTTT.

The CDR3 sequence: CATRLAGGRTDTQYF. Written as DNA, the CDR3 is TGTGCCACTCGACTAGCGGGGGGTCGCACAGATACGCAGTATTTT. The chain joins TRBV10-3 to TRBJ2-3; 13 positions agree with TRBD2. This CDR3 is built from 15 residues. Germline V gives CDR1 ENHRY, CDR2 SYGVKD. V dropped 10 bases and J dropped 1; count of bases not matched to a gene: 5.

This chain links TRBV30 with TRBJ1-6; no clear D gene. Germline V lookup: CDR1 GTSNPN, CDR2 SVGIG (reference sequence). Trimming shortened V by 0 bases and J by 10 bases, and 16 bases separated the two germline ends. This CDR3 comprises 15 residues. The CDR3 protein is CAWSVGLSLGSPLHF. CDR3 DNA sequence: TGTGCCTGGAGTGTTGGTCTTTCCCTGGGGTCACCCCTCCACTTT.